The 18 T cell receptor beta chains below come from one sample, sequenced in a study of blood T cells in healthy people across ages. For the second PCR, which ran for roughly 7 to 11 cycles, a sample-barcoded 5' primer and a J-beta primer mix were used. MiXCR, run by TCRdb on the 5' RACE reads, gives a single entry per CDR3 protein. The sample has some 890,000 distinct CDR3 sequences; 25% to 35% are singletons. These data were also reused for a study on T cells of mothers and their children.

The sequenced sample consisted of blood. The receptors were sampled from a woman in her 40s in good health.

J is TRBJ2-3 and V is TRBV20-1; TRBD1 matches 7 bases. Germline CDR1 and CDR2: DFQATT and SNEGSKA (reference sequence). This CDR3 region has 15 residues. V lost 0 bases, J lost 0 bases, and 3 bases stayed unmatched. CDR3 bases: TGCAGTGCTAGAGATCGAGGGGGCAGCACAGATACGCAGTATTTT. This gives the protein CSARDRGGSTDTQYF.

V is TRBV27 and J is TRBJ2-3, with D unclear. The CDR3 covers 15 residues. The germline V and J ends were trimmed by 0 bases and 0 bases, with 7 bases remaining between them. Germline V lookup: CDR1 MNHEY, CDR2 SMNVEV (reference sequence). CDR3 residues: CASSLSAGSTDTQYF. CDR3 in DNA: TGTGCCAGCAGTTTATCTGCCGGGAGCACAGATACGCAGTATTTT.

V is TRBV7-3 and J is TRBJ1-4; the D is unclear. Trimming removed 8 bases at V and 6 bases at J, with 13 bases between. Germline loops: CDR1 SGHTA, CDR2 FQGTGA. This CDR3 contains 13 residues. Here the CDR3 DNA reads TGTGCCAGCGGCTCGGGGTATGATGAAAAACTGTTTTTT. It specifies CASGSGYDEKLFF.

This clonotype was counted many times. This chain uses TRBV2 with TRBJ2-7; 7 nucleotides match TRBD1. J was trimmed by 3 bases and V by 6 bases; bases with no gene match: 8. The germline CDR1 and CDR2 sequences are SNHLY and FYNNEI. This CDR3 comprises 14 residues. CDR3 loop: CASSPGTEIYEQYF. DNA for the CDR3: TGTGCCAGCAGCCCCGGGACAGAGATCTACGAGCAGTACTTC. The whole variable domain, remainder taken from reference TRBV2 and TRBJ2-7, is EPEVTQTPSHQVTQMGQEVILRCVPISNHLYFYWYRQILGQKVEFLVSFYNNEISEKSEIFDDQFSVERPDGSNFTLKIRSTKLEDSAMYFCASSPGTEIYEQYFGPGTRLTVT.

V and J are TRBV20-1 and TRBJ2-5, with D possibly matching TRBD2 (5 bases). V shed 3 bases and J shed 1 base, with 12 bases lying between them. Germline V lookup: CDR1 DFQATT, CDR2 SNEGSKA (reference sequence). The length of the CDR3 is 14 residues. CDR3 bases: TGCAGTGCTAGCCGACGGGAATCCCAAGAGACCCAGTACTTC. Its protein is CSASRRESQETQYF.

As for this clonotype: With a much larger clone just one base away, this may be a read error. The chain joins TRBV15 to TRBJ1-5; D unclear. Germline V gene sequence: CDR1 LNHNV, CDR2 YYDKDF (reference sequence). V dropped 1 base and J dropped 5 bases, with 9 bases sitting between them. The CDR3 contains 14 residues. The CDR3 sequence is CATSRGNSYQPQHF. The CDR3 DNA reads TGTGCCACCAGCAGAGGTAACAGCTATCAGCCCCAGCATTTT.

The chain joins TRBV2 to TRBJ2-4; 10 positions agree with TRBD1. The CDR3 totals 13 residues. Trimming removed 6 bases from V and 7 bases from J; junction bases left unmatched: 3. CDR1 is SNHLY, CDR2 FYNNEI, per germline. This CDR3 is CASRGQGWNIQYF. In nucleotides, the CDR3 is TGTGCCAGCAGGGGACAGGGGTGGAACATTCAGTACTTC.

This clonotype was counted between two and nine times. This chain joins TRBV19 and TRBJ2-7; 7 nucleotides agree with TRBD1. CDR3 length equals 14 residues. Germline lookup yields CDR1 LNHDA and CDR2 SQIVND (reference sequence). V shed 4 bases and J 2 bases; nucleotides not matched to a gene: 5. The chain's CDR3 is CASSTGTVTYEQYF. The CDR3 coding sequence is TGTGCCAGTAGTACCGGGACAGTCACCTACGAGCAGTACTTC.

This clonotype was detected ten times or more. The gene calls are TRBV6-4 and TRBJ2-1; 8 bases are shared with TRBD1. V gave up 5 bases and J gave up 6 bases; unmatched junction bases: 6. Germline CDR1 MRHNA, CDR2 SNTAGT. This CDR3 is 14 amino acids long. The CDR3 loop reads CASSPDRASNEQFF. As DNA, the CDR3 is TGTGCCAGCAGTCCGGACAGGGCTAGCAATGAGCAGTTCTTC.

This clonotype was picked up a small number of times. This chain connects TRBV4-1 to TRBJ2-3; possible D gene TRBD1, 5 bases. The CDR3 totals 15 residues. The germline V gene encodes CDR1 MGHRA and CDR2 YSYEKL. V was shortened by 4 bases and J by 2 bases, with 13 bases between the two germline ends. The CDR3 nucleotides read TGCGCCAGCAGCCTGGAGACAGAGGACACAGATACGCAGTATTTT. Protein product: CASSLETEDTDTQYF.

Many counts were recorded for this clonotype. This sequence joins TRBV4-1 and TRBJ2-7; a weak D match, TRBD2 (6 bases). Between the trimmed V and J ends, which lost 2 bases and 2 bases, there was a span of 13 bases. CDR1 MGHRA and CDR2 YSYEKL come from the germline V gene. The CDR3 runs 15 residues. CDR3 nucleotides: TGCGCCAGCAGCCAAATTAGCGGAGGGGCCTACGAGCAGTACTTC. Protein: CASSQISGGAYEQYF.

This chain joins TRBV5-1 and TRBJ1-1; possible D gene TRBD1, 5 bases. This CDR3 region has 16 residues. V lost 2 bases and J 1 base, leaving 15 bases between the germline ends. CDR1 is SGHRS and CDR2 is YFSETQ in the germline V gene. The CDR3 nucleotides are TGCGCCAGCAGCTTTGGGACGGGGGATACGAACACTGAAGCTTTCTTT. Encoded protein: CASSFGTGDTNTEAFF.

This clonotype was counted a few times. This CDR3 is CASSVEGRAYGYTF. The CDR3 region has the DNA TGTGCCAGCAGCGTAGAAGGCAGGGCCTATGGCTACACCTTC. The rearrangement uses TRBV9 and TRBJ1-2, with a possible D match to TRBD1 (5 bases). The germline V gene encodes CDR1 SGDLS and CDR2 YYNGEE. V lost 0 bases and J 4 bases, leaving 10 bases between the germline ends. CDR3 size: 14 residues.

The genes are TRBV15 and TRBJ2-5; 7 bases are a match to TRBD1. Germline V gene data show CDR1 as LNHNV and CDR2 as YYDKDF (reference sequence). Trimming took 0 bases from V and 2 from J; bases not matched to a gene: 9. The CDR3 is 17 residues long. In nucleotides, the CDR3 is TGTGCCACCAGCAGAGATGGCCGGGACAGTCTACAAGAGACCCAGTACTTC. Translating gives CATSRDGRDSLQETQYF.

The chain combines TRBV2 with TRBJ1-2; tentatively, D is TRBD1 (6 bases). This CDR3 comprises 15 residues. Germline V lookup: CDR1 SNHLY, CDR2 FYNNEI. The V gene lost 4 bases and the J gene lost 0 bases, with 12 bases spanning the gap. This CDR3 reads CASSVGTPPNYGYTF. CDR3 sequence (DNA): TGTGCCAGCAGTGTGGGGACACCTCCTAACTATGGCTACACCTTC.

This clonotype was detected only a few times. The genes are TRBV2 and TRBJ2-7; TRBD1 matches 7 bases. Per the germline V gene, CDR1 is SNHLY and CDR2 is FYNNEI. This CDR3 contains 16 residues. J gave up 3 bases and V 7 bases, and 15 bases lay outside the gene matches. In nucleotides, the CDR3 is TGTGCCAGCATGTACTATTCCGGGACAGCTAACTACGAGCAGTACTTC. The encoded protein is CASMYYSGTANYEQYF.

V usage is TRBV3-1 and J usage is TRBJ1-2, with 8 bases aligning to TRBD1. Germline loops: CDR1 LGHDT, CDR2 YNNKEL (reference sequence). This CDR3 spans 13 amino acids. Trimming took 3 bases from V and 5 from J; bases not matched to a gene: 2. The CDR3 nucleotides read TGTGCCAGCAGCCATGGGACAGGATATGGCTACACCTTC. Protein product: CASSHGTGYGYTF.

The chain recombines TRBV30 with TRBJ1-5; D perhaps matches TRBD1 (5 bases). CDR3 length: 13 amino acids. The germline V and J ends were trimmed by 2 bases and 10 bases, with 15 bases remaining between them. Per germline, CDR1 GTSNPN and CDR2 SVGIG (reference sequence). For the CDR3, the DNA is TGTGCCTGGAGTCCAGGGTATGCTAGTCCCCAGCATTTT. Its translation: CAWSPGYASPQHF.